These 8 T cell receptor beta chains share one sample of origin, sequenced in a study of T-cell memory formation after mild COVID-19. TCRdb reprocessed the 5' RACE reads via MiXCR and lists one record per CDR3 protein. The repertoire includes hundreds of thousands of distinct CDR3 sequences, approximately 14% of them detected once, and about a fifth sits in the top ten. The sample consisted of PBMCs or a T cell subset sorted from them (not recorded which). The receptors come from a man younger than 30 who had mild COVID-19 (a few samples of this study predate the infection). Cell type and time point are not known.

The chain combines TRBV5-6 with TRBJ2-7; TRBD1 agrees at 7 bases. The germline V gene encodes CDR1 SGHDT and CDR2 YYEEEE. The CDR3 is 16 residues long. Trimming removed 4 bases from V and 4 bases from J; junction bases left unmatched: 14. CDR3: CASSGPTGVNQYEQYV. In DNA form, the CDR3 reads TGTGCCAGCAGCGGCCCCACAGGGGTGAATCAATACGAGCAGTACGTC.

CDR3 coding DNA: TGTGCCAGCTCACCAAGGACCGACCACTATGGCTACACCTTC. This sequence encodes CASSPRTDHYGYTF. The V gene is TRBV18, the J gene TRBJ1-2, with D hard to call. Germline CDR1 and CDR2: KGHSH and LQKENI. The CDR3 is 14 residues long. The germline V and J ends were trimmed by 2 bases and 3 bases, with 10 bases remaining between them. The variable domain in full, completed from reference TRBV18 and TRBJ1-2, reads NAGVMQNPRHLVRRRGQEARLRCSPMKGHSHVYWYRQLPEEGLKFMVYLQKENIIDESGMPKERFSAEFPKEGPSILRIQQVVRGDSAAYFCASSPRTDHYGYTFGSGTRLTVV.

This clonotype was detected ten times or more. CDR3 DNA: TGTGCCAGCAGCTACGACAGGGACCAAGAGACCCAGTACTTC. Translation gives CASSYDRDQETQYF. This chain connects TRBV5-4 to TRBJ2-5; 7 bases are shared with TRBD1. CDR1 is SGHNT and CDR2 is YYREEE in the germline V gene (reference sequence). The CDR3 length is 14 residues. V lost 3 bases, J lost 0 bases, and 2 bases stayed unmatched.

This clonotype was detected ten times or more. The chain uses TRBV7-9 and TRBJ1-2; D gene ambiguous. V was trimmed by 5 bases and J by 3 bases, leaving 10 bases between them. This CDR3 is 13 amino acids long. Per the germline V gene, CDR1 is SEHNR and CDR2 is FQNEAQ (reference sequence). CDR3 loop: CASSPHGDYGYTF. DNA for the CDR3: TGTGCCAGCAGCCCCCACGGAGACTATGGCTACACCTTC. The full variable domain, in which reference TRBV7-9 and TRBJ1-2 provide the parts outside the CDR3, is DTGVSQNPRHKITKRGQNVTFRCDPISEHNRLYWYRQTLGQGPEFLTYFQNEAQLEKSRLLSDRFSAERPKGSFSTLEIQRTEQGDSAMYLCASSPHGDYGYTFGSGTRLTVV.

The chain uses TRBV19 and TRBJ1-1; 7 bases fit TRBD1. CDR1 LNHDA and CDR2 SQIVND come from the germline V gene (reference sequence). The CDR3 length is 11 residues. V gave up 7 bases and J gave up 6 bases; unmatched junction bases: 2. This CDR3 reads CASMRGPEAFF. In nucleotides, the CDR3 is TGTGCCAGTATGAGGGGGCCTGAAGCTTTCTTT.

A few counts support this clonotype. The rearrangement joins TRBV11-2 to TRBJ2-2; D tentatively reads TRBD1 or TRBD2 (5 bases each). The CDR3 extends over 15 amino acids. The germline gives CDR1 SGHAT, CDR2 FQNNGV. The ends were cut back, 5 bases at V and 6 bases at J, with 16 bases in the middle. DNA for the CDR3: TGTGCCAGCAGCCGAGGGGATGTCCGTTCCGGGGAGCTGTTTTTT. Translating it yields CASSRGDVRSGELFF.

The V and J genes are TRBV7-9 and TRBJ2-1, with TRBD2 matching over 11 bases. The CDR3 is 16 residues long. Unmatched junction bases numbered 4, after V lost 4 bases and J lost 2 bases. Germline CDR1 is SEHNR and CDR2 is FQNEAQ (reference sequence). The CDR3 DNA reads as TGTGCCAGCAGCTCTTCACTAGCGGGGGCCTACAATGAGCAGTTCTTC. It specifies CASSSSLAGAYNEQFF. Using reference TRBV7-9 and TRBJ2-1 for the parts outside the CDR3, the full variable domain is DTGVSQNPRHKITKRGQNVTFRCDPISEHNRLYWYRQTLGQGPEFLTYFQNEAQLEKSRLLSDRFSAERPKGSFSTLEIQRTEQGDSAMYLCASSSSLAGAYNEQFFGPGTRLTVL.

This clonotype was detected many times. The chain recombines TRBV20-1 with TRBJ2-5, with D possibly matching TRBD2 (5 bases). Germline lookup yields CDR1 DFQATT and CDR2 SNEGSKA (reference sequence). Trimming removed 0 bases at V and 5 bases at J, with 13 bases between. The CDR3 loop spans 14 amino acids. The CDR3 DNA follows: TGCAGTGCTAGAGATCGCGGGTTTTGGGAGACCCAGTACTTC. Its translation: CSARDRGFWETQYF.